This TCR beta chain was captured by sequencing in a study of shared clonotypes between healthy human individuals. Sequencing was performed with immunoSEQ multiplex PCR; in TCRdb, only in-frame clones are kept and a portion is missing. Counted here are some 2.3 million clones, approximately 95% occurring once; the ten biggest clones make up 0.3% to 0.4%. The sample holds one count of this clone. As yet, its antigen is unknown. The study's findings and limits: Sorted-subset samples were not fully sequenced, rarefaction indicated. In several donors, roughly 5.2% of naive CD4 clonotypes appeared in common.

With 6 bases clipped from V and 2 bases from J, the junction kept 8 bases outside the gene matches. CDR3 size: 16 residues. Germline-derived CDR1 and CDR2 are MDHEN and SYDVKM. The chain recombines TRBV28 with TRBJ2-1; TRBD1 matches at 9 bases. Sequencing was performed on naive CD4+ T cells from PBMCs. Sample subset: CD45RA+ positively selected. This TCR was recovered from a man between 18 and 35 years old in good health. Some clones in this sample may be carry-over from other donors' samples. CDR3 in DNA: TGTGCCAGCAGCCCCCCTGGGGACAGGGCCTACAATGAGCAGTTCTTC. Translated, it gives CASSPPGDRAYNEQFF.